A selection of T cell receptor beta chains follows, all from one sample in a study of blood T cell repertoires in COVID-19. Profiled with immunoSEQ multiplex PCR; TCRdb holds only in-frame clones, not every one. This sample yields tens of thousands of clones, of which around 80% are seen a single time; 11% belongs to the top ten. Input material: peripheral blood. The receptors were gathered from a man aged 45-65 years with acute or convalescent COVID-19. Each CDR3 is given with its conserved first and last residue. The D gene is left open where the match is weak. For some rows the clone size is stated as once, few or many, or as a class when expanded; others skip it.

abundance: -; j_gene: TRBJ2-4; v_gene: TRBV4-3; d_gene: TRBD1; CDR3nt: TGCGCCAGCAGTCCCGGGACAGATAACATTCAGTACTTC; CDR3aa: CASSPGTDNIQYF
abundance: -; j_gene: TRBJ2-7; v_gene: TRBV19; d_gene: TRBD1; CDR3nt: TGTGCCAGTAGTAACAGGGGAAACTACGAGCAGTACTTC; CDR3aa: CASSNRGNYEQYF
abundance: -; j_gene: TRBJ2-5; v_gene: TRBV9; d_gene: -; CDR3nt: TGTGCCAGCAGCGTAGACAGACGGTCGAGCCAAGAGACCCAGTACTTC; CDR3aa: CASSVDRRSSQETQYF
abundance: -; j_gene: TRBJ2-7; v_gene: TRBV3-1/TRBV3-2; d_gene: TRBD1; CDR3nt: TGTGCCAGCAGCCAAGATCAGGCATGGGACAGCTACGAGCAGTACTTC; CDR3aa: CASSQDQAWDSYEQYF
abundance: -; j_gene: TRBJ1-1; v_gene: TRBV12-3/TRBV12-4; d_gene: -; CDR3nt: TGTGCCAGCAGTTTAGGGCCGAACACTGAAGCTTTCTTT; CDR3aa: CASSLGPNTEAFF
abundance: few; j_gene: TRBJ1-5; v_gene: TRBV4-2; d_gene: -; CDR3nt: TGTGCCAGCAGCCAAGATCAGGGAAGAAGTCGCCAGCCCCAGCATTTT; CDR3aa: CASSQDQGRSRQPQHF
abundance: few; j_gene: TRBJ2-1; v_gene: TRBV4-1; d_gene: -; CDR3nt: TGCGCCAGCAGCCGGGACTCCGCTAATGAGCAGTTCTTC; CDR3aa: CASSRDSANEQFF
abundance: -; j_gene: TRBJ2-1; v_gene: TRBV7-2; d_gene: TRBD2; CDR3nt: TGTGCCAGCAGCTTAGTTGGGGGGGGGAGCTCCTACAATGAGCAGTTCTTC; CDR3aa: CASSLVGGGSSYNEQFF
abundance: -; j_gene: TRBJ2-3; v_gene: TRBV7-3; d_gene: -; CDR3nt: TGTGCCAGCAGCTCCGGGCAGCGGAAGCACACAGATACGCAGTATTTT; CDR3aa: CASSSGQRKHTDTQYF
abundance: few; j_gene: TRBJ2-7; v_gene: TRBV4-2; d_gene: TRBD1; CDR3nt: TGTGCCAGCAGCCATGGACAGGTAACCTACGAGCAGTACTTC; CDR3aa: CASSHGQVTYEQYF
abundance: -; j_gene: TRBJ2-1; v_gene: TRBV3-1/TRBV3-2; d_gene: TRBD2; CDR3nt: TGTGCCAGCAGCCAAGTTGCTAGCGGGAGGAGCAATGAGCAGTTCTTC; CDR3aa: CASSQVASGRSNEQFF
abundance: -; j_gene: TRBJ2-6; v_gene: TRBV3-1/TRBV3-2; d_gene: TRBD2; CDR3nt: TGTGCCAGCACGCTCAGCGGGGGGTTGCTGGGGGCCAACGTCCTGACTTTC; CDR3aa: CASTLSGGLLGANVLTF
abundance: few; j_gene: TRBJ1-4; v_gene: TRBV7-2; d_gene: -; CDR3nt: TGTGCCAGCAGCAACCAGGCCCCAACTAATGAAAAACTGTTTTTT; CDR3aa: CASSNQAPTNEKLFF
abundance: few; j_gene: TRBJ1-2; v_gene: TRBV4-3; d_gene: TRBD1; CDR3nt: TGCGCCAGCAGCCAAGAGACAGGGTACTATGGCTACACCTTC; CDR3aa: CASSQETGYYGYTF
abundance: -; j_gene: TRBJ2-1; v_gene: TRBV7-3; d_gene: TRBD2; CDR3nt: TGTGCCAGCAGCCTCGTACGGACTAGCGGGACGAGTAATGAGCAGTTCTTC; CDR3aa: CASSLVRTSGTSNEQFF
abundance: -; j_gene: TRBJ2-5; v_gene: TRBV18; d_gene: TRBD2; CDR3nt: TGTGCCAGCTCACCAGGACTAGCGGGAGGCCCCAACCAAGAGACCCAGTACTTC; CDR3aa: CASSPGLAGGPNQETQYF
abundance: -; j_gene: TRBJ2-2; v_gene: TRBV28; d_gene: -; CDR3nt: TGTGCCAGCAGCCAGGGGCTCGGCGGGGAGCTGTTTTTT; CDR3aa: CASSQGLGGELFF
abundance: -; j_gene: TRBJ2-5; v_gene: TRBV5-4; d_gene: -; CDR3nt: TGTGCCAGCAGCCAAGGACAGTATCGTAACCAAGAGACCCAGTACTTC; CDR3aa: CASSQGQYRNQETQYF
abundance: -; j_gene: TRBJ1-2; v_gene: TRBV10-3; d_gene: TRBD1; CDR3nt: TGTGCCATCAGTGATAAGGGACAGATCTATGGCTACACCTTC; CDR3aa: CAISDKGQIYGYTF
abundance: -; j_gene: TRBJ2-5; v_gene: TRBV4-2; d_gene: -; CDR3nt: TGTGCCAGCAGCCCCCGGGAGAACGGGGAGACCCAGTACTTC; CDR3aa: CASSPRENGETQYF
abundance: -; j_gene: TRBJ2-3; v_gene: TRBV9; d_gene: -; CDR3nt: TGTGCCAGCAGCTCGCAGATCACAGATACGCAGTATTTT; CDR3aa: CASSSQITDTQYF
abundance: -; j_gene: TRBJ2-1; v_gene: TRBV11-2; d_gene: -; CDR3nt: TGTGCCAGCTCGGTCGGGATGGATAATGAGCAGTTCTTC; CDR3aa: CASSVGMDNEQFF
abundance: -; j_gene: TRBJ2-5; v_gene: TRBV29-1; d_gene: TRBD2; CDR3nt: TGCAGCGTTGGGGGTAGCGGGGGCAAAAACCAAGAGACCCAGTACTTC; CDR3aa: CSVGGSGGKNQETQYF
abundance: -; j_gene: TRBJ1-1; v_gene: TRBV11-1; d_gene: -; CDR3nt: TGTGCCAGCACCCCGGACTCAACTGAAGCTTTCTTT; CDR3aa: CASTPDSTEAFF
abundance: -; j_gene: TRBJ1-1; v_gene: TRBV7-2; d_gene: -; CDR3nt: TGTGCCAGCAGCCTACCTGGGGGGGCGAACACTGAAGCTTTCTTT; CDR3aa: CASSLPGGANTEAFF